The next 28 T cell receptor beta chains were all read from a single sample in a study of T cell repertoires in cytomegalovirus infection. For these receptors, no antigen is known. One entry per CDR3 protein, called by TCRdb with MiXCR from the reads. The sample shows 150,000 to 200,000 distinct CDR3 sequences, less than 25% of them seen only once. This specimen was CD8+ T cells from cultured PBMCs, taken from culture after CMV antigen stimulation. These receptors were taken from a human donor in good health (CMV status not recorded). Some clones in this sample may be carry-over from other donors' samples.

This clonotype was counted ten times or more. The chain recombines TRBV12-3 or TRBV12-4 with TRBJ1-2, with 7 nucleotides matching TRBD1. This CDR3 contains 13 residues. V lost 2 bases and J lost 7; bases outside the gene matches: 4. CDR3 residues: CASSLTTGSGYTF. CDR3 bases: TGTGCCAGCAGTTTAACGACAGGGAGTGGCTACACCTTC.

This clonotype came up a few times. The rearrangement links TRBV12-5 to TRBJ2-1, with D maybe TRBD2 (6 bases). Trimming left V 2 bases short and J 4 bases short, with 15 bases between. Germline CDR1 is LGHNT and CDR2 is FRNRAP. The CDR3 runs 16 residues. CDR3 bases: TGTGCTAGTGGTTTGCTCGGGGACTCCAATTACAATGAGCAGTTCTTC. This codes for CASGLLGDSNYNEQFF.

V usage is TRBV19 and J usage is TRBJ1-5; D is unresolved. The germline gives CDR1 LNHDA, CDR2 SQIVND (reference sequence). The CDR3 has 14 residues. The V end was cut by 6 bases, the J end by 2 bases, with 11 bases between. In DNA, the CDR3 is TGTGCCAGTAGGGGGTGGCAGGGCAATCAGCCCCAGCATTTT. It codes for CASRGWQGNQPQHF.

V is TRBV6-5 and J is TRBJ2-3; possible D gene TRBD1, 6 bases. Per germline, CDR1 MNHEY and CDR2 SVGAGI. The CDR3 extends over 16 amino acids. V lost 4 bases and J 3 bases, leaving 17 bases between the germline ends. The CDR3, as DNA: TGTGCCAGCAGTTTTACAGGGAAAGAAGATACAGATACGCAGTATTTT. Encoded protein: CASSFTGKEDTDTQYF.

This clonotype has more than one count but fewer than ten. The rearrangement links TRBV12-3 or TRBV12-4 to TRBJ1-2; no reliable D call. CDR3 length: 13 amino acids. V lost 7 bases to trimming and J lost 5 bases, with 14 bases between them. The CDR3 nucleotides are TGTGCCAGCACCCCGGCTGGGAGGTATGGCTACACCTTC. This gives the protein CASTPAGRYGYTF.

This clonotype was observed at least ten times. The J gene is TRBJ2-1, the V gene TRBV7-2; possible D gene TRBD2, 5 bases. This CDR3 has 15 amino acids. Between the trimmed V and J ends, which lost 6 bases and 0 bases, there was a span of 12 bases. Germline V lookup: CDR1 SGHTA, CDR2 FQGNSA. DNA of the CDR3: TGTGCCAGCAGTCCACGGGGAAGCTCCTACAATGAGCAGTTCTTC. Protein: CASSPRGSSYNEQFF.

The V gene is TRBV9, the J gene TRBJ2-1; 8 bases fit TRBD1. Germline V gene lookup returns CDR1 SGDLS and CDR2 YYNGEE. The CDR3 is made up of 17 amino acids. With V trimmed by 3 bases and J by 1 base, 9 bases remained unmatched. CDR3 protein: CASSATGGVGSYNEQFF. The CDR3 region has the DNA TGTGCCAGCAGCGCTACAGGGGGAGTAGGGTCCTACAATGAGCAGTTCTTC.

This clonotype was detected a few times. This chain connects TRBV7-9 to TRBJ1-1; 7 nucleotides line up with TRBD1. Germline CDR1 and CDR2: SEHNR and FQNEAQ (reference sequence). CDR3 size: 15 residues. Trimming cost V 0 bases and J 6 bases; bases outside gene matches: 7. This CDR3 reads CASSLAVARGSEAFF. CDR3 bases: TGTGCCAGCAGCTTAGCGGTAGCCAGGGGGTCTGAAGCTTTCTTT.

This chain uses TRBV6-2 or TRBV6-3 with TRBJ2-5; either TRBD1 or TRBD2 may supply D (6 bases each). Germline V gene lookup returns CDR1 MNHEY and CDR2 SVGEGT. V lost 4 bases and J 4 bases, leaving 13 bases between the germline ends. The CDR3 runs to 14 residues. The CDR3 reads CASSSRKGGETQYF. In nucleotides, the CDR3 is TGTGCCAGCAGTTCAAGAAAGGGGGGAGAGACCCAGTACTTC.

The chain has TRBV7-2 and TRBJ2-5; possibly TRBD1 or TRBD2 for D (5 bases each). The germline V gene has CDR1 SGHTA and CDR2 FQGNSA. V was shortened by 1 base and J by 2 bases, with 8 bases between the two germline ends. The CDR3 contains 14 residues. This CDR3 is CASSLERGQETQYF. CDR3 bases: TGTGCCAGCAGCTTAGAGAGGGGTCAAGAGACCCAGTACTTC.

The V and J genes are TRBV6-5 and TRBJ2-3; possible D gene TRBD2, 6 bases. The germline V and J ends were trimmed by 4 bases and 6 bases, with 14 bases remaining between them. CDR3 length equals 14 residues. From germline, CDR1 is MNHEY and CDR2 SVGAGI. The CDR3 loop is CASSSPWAGDTQYF. CDR3 DNA sequence: TGTGCCAGCAGTTCACCCTGGGCGGGGGATACGCAGTATTTT.

This clonotype was seen a few times. This chain uses TRBV7-8 with TRBJ1-1; D is possibly TRBD1 (5 bases). This CDR3 region has 14 residues. V lost 5 bases to trimming and J lost 0 bases, with 10 bases between them. The germline V gene encodes CDR1 SGHVS and CDR2 FQNEAQ. Here the CDR3 reads CASSPEGLNTEAFF. The CDR3 DNA reads TGTGCCAGCAGCCCCGAGGGGTTGAACACTGAAGCTTTCTTT.

This clonotype was recorded a few times. This chain connects TRBV6-8 to TRBJ2-7; D may be TRBD2 (6 bases). CDR3 size: 16 residues. Trimming shortened V by 0 bases and J by 2 bases, and 14 bases separated the two germline ends. Looked up from germline, CDR1 is MNHGY and CDR2 is SAAAGT. CDR3 bases: TGTGCCAGCAGTTACTCGATATCGGGGGACCCCTACGAGCAGTACTTC. This translates into CASSYSISGDPYEQYF.

This clonotype occurred a few times. The rearrangement uses TRBV6-2 or TRBV6-3 and TRBJ2-1; no clear D gene. The CDR3 has 12 amino acids. Germline values: CDR1 MNHEY, CDR2 SVGEGT. V shed 2 bases and J shed 9 bases, with 8 bases lying between them. The CDR3 DNA reads as TGTGCCAGCAGTTACATGGACGGTGAGCAGTTCTTC. This translates into CASSYMDGEQFF.

This chain uses TRBV7-2 with TRBJ2-7; D could derive from TRBD1 or TRBD2 (6 bases each). The CDR3 length is 18 residues. The V gene lost 0 bases and the J gene lost 5 bases, with 23 bases spanning the gap. Germline CDR1 and CDR2: SGHTA and FQGNSA. CDR3 sequence reads: CASSLAPSRDWGAHEQYF. CDR3 coding DNA: TGTGCCAGCAGCTTAGCACCAAGCCGGGACTGGGGGGCTCACGAGCAGTACTTC.

The sample holds a few counts of this clonotype. The genes are TRBV6-4 and TRBJ2-1; TRBD2 matches at 8 bases. J gave up 4 bases and V 0 bases, and 11 bases lay outside the gene matches. The CDR3 covers 18 residues. Per germline, CDR1 MRHNA and CDR2 SNTAGT. The CDR3 sequence: CASSDSAVPAGAYNEQFF. Here the CDR3 DNA reads TGTGCCAGCAGTGACTCGGCGGTCCCAGCGGGGGCGTACAATGAGCAGTTCTTC.

This clonotype was recorded a few times. The chain has TRBV20-1 and TRBJ2-5; 14 bases agree with TRBD2. CDR1 is DFQATT and CDR2 is SNEGSKA in the germline V gene (reference sequence). This CDR3 contains 18 residues. With V trimmed by 3 bases and J by 0 bases, 9 bases remained unmatched. This CDR3 reads CSASLRTSGGTYQETQYF. The CDR3 DNA is TGCAGTGCTAGCCTCCGGACTAGCGGGGGGACGTACCAAGAGACCCAGTACTTC.

This clonotype has more than one count but fewer than ten. The chain uses TRBV6-6 and TRBJ2-3; the match to TRBD2 covers 7 bases. Losses at the gene ends were 0 bases for V and 2 bases for J; bases not matched to a gene: 2. The germline V gene encodes CDR1 MNHNY and CDR2 SVGAGI (reference sequence). This CDR3 comprises 15 residues. The CDR3 here is CASSYSTSPTDTQYF. Here the CDR3 DNA reads TGTGCCAGCAGTTACTCGACTAGCCCCACAGATACGCAGTATTTT.

In its sample, this clonotype was seen a few times. The gene calls are TRBV7-9 and TRBJ1-2; D remains ambiguous. Trimming stripped 5 bases from V and 4 bases from J, with 8 bases between. The CDR3 extends over 12 amino acids. Germline V gives CDR1 SEHNR, CDR2 FQNEAQ (reference sequence). Here the CDR3 DNA reads TGTGCCAGCAGCCGCGGCGCCTATGGCTACACCTTC. This codes for CASSRGAYGYTF.

This clonotype was recorded a few times. The V and J genes are TRBV20-1 and TRBJ1-1; possibly TRBD1 for D (5 bases). This CDR3 comprises 14 residues. V was trimmed by 0 bases and J by 3 bases, leaving 11 bases between them. Germline CDR1 reads DFQATT; CDR2 reads SNEGSKA (reference sequence). CDR3 DNA sequence: TGCAGTGCTAGAGAAGGGCAGGGAGACACTGAAGCTTTCTTT. Translating gives CSAREGQGDTEAFF.

The CDR3, as DNA: TGTGCCAGCAGCCTTCAAAATCAGCCCCAGCATTTT. Translation: CASSLQNQPQHF. The rearrangement joins TRBV7-9 to TRBJ1-5; no clear D. The V gene lost 5 bases and the J gene lost 4 bases, with 6 bases spanning the gap. The germline CDR1 and CDR2 sequences are SEHNR and FQNEAQ (reference sequence). The CDR3 extends over 12 amino acids.

The V and J genes are TRBV12-3 or TRBV12-4 and TRBJ2-1; no reliable D call. CDR3 length: 13 amino acids. V lost 2 bases and J 6 bases, leaving 8 bases between the germline ends. The CDR3 here is CASSLLGINEQFF. In nucleotides, the CDR3 is TGTGCCAGCAGTTTACTAGGGATCAATGAGCAGTTCTTC.

This clonotype was found a few times. V and J are TRBV7-9 and TRBJ1-1; D ambiguous. The CDR3 consists of 14 residues. The germline CDR1 and CDR2 sequences are SEHNR and FQNEAQ (reference sequence). Between the trimmed V and J ends, which lost 0 bases and 1 base, there was a span of 6 bases. The CDR3 is CASSLAAGNTEAFF. The DNA of the CDR3 is TGTGCCAGCAGCTTAGCTGCTGGGAACACTGAAGCTTTCTTT.

This chain uses TRBV12-3 or TRBV12-4 with TRBJ2-2; no clear D. The length of the CDR3 is 15 residues. Deletions cut 3 bases from V and 0 bases from J, with 8 bases between. The CDR3: CASSFDTPNTGELFF. CDR3 nucleotides: TGTGCCAGCAGTTTCGATACACCGAACACCGGGGAGCTGTTTTTT.

This clonotype was picked up a small number of times. This chain uses TRBV4-1 with TRBJ2-7; perhaps TRBD1 as D (6 bases). CDR3 size: 15 residues. The germline CDR1 and CDR2 sequences are MGHRA and YSYEKL. V lost 0 bases to trimming and J lost 2 bases, with 11 bases between them. The CDR3 loop is CASSQEDSYTYEQYF. The CDR3 nucleotides read TGCGCCAGCAGCCAAGAGGACAGCTATACCTACGAGCAGTACTTC.

As DNA, the CDR3 is TGTGCCAGCAGCTCCCGGGACAGCCTGCCAGGTGAAACAGATACGCAGTATTTT. This codes for CASSSRDSLPGETDTQYF. V usage is TRBV7-9 and J usage is TRBJ2-3; the match to TRBD1 covers 7 bases. Trimming took 4 bases from V and 3 from J; bases not matched to a gene: 16. This CDR3 contains 18 residues. From germline, CDR1 is SEHNR and CDR2 FQNEAQ (reference sequence).

The chain has TRBV11-2 and TRBJ2-2; 7 bases align to TRBD1. The CDR3 consists of 15 residues. V was clipped by 5 bases and J by 3 bases; unmatched bases: 6. The germline V gene has CDR1 SGHAT and CDR2 FQNNGV. For the CDR3, the DNA is TGTGCCAGCAGCCCTACAGGGGCGGACACCGGGGAGCTGTTTTTT. It is translated as CASSPTGADTGELFF.

The chain combines TRBV2 with TRBJ1-5; 11 positions agree with TRBD1. Per germline, CDR1 SNHLY and CDR2 FYNNEI. The CDR3 is 16 residues long. V was pared by 10 bases and J by 1 base, with 9 bases of the junction left unmatched. The DNA for the CDR3 is TGTGCCACCAGGACAGGGGGCTTTTCGAGCAATCAGCCCCAGCATTTT. Encoded protein: CATRTGGFSSNQPQHF.